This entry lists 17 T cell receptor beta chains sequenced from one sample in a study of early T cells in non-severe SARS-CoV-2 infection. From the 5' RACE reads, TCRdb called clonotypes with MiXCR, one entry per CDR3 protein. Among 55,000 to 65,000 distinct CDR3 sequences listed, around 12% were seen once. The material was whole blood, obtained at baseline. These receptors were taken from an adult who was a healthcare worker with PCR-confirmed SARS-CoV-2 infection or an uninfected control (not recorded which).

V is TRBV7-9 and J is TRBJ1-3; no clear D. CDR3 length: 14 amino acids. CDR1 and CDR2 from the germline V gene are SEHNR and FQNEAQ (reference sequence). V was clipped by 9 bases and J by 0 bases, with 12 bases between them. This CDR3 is CASATGSSGNTIYF. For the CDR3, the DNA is TGTGCCAGTGCCACGGGGAGCTCTGGAAACACCATATATTTT.

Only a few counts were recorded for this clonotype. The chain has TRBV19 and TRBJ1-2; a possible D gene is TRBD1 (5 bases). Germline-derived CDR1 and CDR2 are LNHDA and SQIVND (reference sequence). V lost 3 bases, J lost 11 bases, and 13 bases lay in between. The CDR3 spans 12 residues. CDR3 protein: CASSMVQGRYTF. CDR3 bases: TGTGCCAGTAGTATGGTCCAGGGCCGGTACACCTTC.

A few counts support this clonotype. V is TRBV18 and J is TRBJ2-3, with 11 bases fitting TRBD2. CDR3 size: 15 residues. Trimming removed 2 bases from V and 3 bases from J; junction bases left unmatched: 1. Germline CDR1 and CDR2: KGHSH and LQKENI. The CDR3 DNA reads TGTGCCAGCTCACCAACTAGCGGGGGAACAGATACGCAGTATTTT. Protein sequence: CASSPTSGGTDTQYF.

The CDR3 region has the DNA TGTGCCAGCAGTGGACAGGGAACACAGCCCCAGCATTTT. Its translation is CASSGQGTQPQHF. The V and J genes are TRBV12-3 or TRBV12-4 and TRBJ1-5, with 8 bases matching TRBD1. This CDR3 comprises 13 residues. V lost 5 bases and J lost 7; bases outside the gene matches: 4.

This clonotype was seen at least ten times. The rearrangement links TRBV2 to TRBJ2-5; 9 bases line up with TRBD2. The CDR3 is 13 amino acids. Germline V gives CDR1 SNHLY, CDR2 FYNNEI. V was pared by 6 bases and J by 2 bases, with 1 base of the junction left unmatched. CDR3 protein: CASSGLAQETQYF. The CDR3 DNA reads TGTGCCAGCAGCGGACTAGCGCAAGAGACCCAGTACTTC.

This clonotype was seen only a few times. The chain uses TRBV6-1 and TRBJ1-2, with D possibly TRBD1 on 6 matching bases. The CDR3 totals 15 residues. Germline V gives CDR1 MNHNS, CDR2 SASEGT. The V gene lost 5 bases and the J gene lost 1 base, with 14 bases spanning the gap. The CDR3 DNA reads TGTGCCAGCAGTCCGACGGGGGGCGGTAACTATGGCTACACCTTC. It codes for CASSPTGGGNYGYTF.

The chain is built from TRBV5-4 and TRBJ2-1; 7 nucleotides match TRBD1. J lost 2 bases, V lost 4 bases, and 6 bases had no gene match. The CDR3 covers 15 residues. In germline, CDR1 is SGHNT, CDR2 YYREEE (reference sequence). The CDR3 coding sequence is TGTGCCAGCAGCCAGGACAGGCCCCCCTACAATGAGCAGTTCTTC. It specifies CASSQDRPPYNEQFF. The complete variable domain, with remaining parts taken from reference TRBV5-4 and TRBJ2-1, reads ETGVTQSPTHLIKTRGQQVTLRCSSQSGHNTVSWYQQALGQGPQFIFQYYREEENGRGNFPPRFSGLQFPNYSSELNVNALELDDSALYLCASSQDRPPYNEQFFGPGTRLTVL.

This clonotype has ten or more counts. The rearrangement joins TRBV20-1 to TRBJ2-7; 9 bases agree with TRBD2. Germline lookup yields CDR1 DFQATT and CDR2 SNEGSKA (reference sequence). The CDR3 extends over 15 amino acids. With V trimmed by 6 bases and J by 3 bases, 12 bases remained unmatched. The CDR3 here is CSAAPNERGVYEQYF. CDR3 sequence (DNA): TGCAGTGCCGCACCGAATGAGCGGGGGGTCTACGAGCAGTACTTC.

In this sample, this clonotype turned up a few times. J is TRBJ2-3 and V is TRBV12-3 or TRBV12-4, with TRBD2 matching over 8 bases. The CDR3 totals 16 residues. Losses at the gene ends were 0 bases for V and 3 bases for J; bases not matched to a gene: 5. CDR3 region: CASSLALAAQTDTQYF. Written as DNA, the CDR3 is TGTGCCAGCAGTTTAGCACTAGCGGCTCAGACAGATACGCAGTATTTT.

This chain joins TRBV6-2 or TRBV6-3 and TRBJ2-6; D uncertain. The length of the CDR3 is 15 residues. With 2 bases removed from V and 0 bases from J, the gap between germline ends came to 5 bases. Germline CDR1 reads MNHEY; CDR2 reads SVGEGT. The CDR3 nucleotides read TGTGCCAGCAGTTACGCGGTCTCTGGGGCCAACGTCCTGACTTTC. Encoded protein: CASSYAVSGANVLTF.

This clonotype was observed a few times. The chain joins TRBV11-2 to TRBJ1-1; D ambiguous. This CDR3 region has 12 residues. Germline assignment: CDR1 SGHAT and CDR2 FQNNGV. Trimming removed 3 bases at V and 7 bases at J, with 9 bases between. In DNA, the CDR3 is TGTGCCAGCAGCTTTGGGCAGAATGAAGCTTTCTTT. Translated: CASSFGQNEAFF.

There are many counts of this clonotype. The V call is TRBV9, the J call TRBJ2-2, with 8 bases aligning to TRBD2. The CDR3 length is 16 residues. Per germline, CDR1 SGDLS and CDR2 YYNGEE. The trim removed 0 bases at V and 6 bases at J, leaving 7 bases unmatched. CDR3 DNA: TGTGCCAGCAGCGTAGGCCCAGCGGGGGCCCCCGGGGAGCTGTTTTTT. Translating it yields CASSVGPAGAPGELFF.

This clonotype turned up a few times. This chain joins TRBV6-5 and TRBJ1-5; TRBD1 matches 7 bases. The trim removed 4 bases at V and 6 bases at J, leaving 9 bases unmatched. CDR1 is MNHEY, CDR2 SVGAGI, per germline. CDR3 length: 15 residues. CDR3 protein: CASSSLDRLGQPQHF. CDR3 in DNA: TGTGCCAGCAGTTCCTTGGACAGGTTAGGTCAGCCCCAGCATTTT.

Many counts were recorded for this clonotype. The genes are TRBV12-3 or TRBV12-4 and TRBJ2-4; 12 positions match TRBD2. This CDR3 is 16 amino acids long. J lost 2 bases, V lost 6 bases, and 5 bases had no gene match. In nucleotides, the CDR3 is TGTGCCAGCAGGTCTAGCGGGGGGGCCCCCAAAAACATTCAGTACTTC. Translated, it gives CASRSSGGAPKNIQYF.

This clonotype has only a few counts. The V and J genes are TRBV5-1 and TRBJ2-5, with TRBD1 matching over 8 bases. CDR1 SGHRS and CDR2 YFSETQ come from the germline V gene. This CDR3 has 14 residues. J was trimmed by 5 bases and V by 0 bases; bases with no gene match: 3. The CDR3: CASSLGDRHETQYF. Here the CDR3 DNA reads TGCGCCAGCAGCTTGGGGGACAGGCATGAGACCCAGTACTTC. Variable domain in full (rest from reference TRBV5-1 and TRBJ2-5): KAGVTQTPRYLIKTRGQQVTLSCSPISGHRSVSWYQQTPGQGLQFLFEYFSETQRNKGNFPGRFSGRQFSNSRSEMNVSTLELGDSALYLCASSLGDRHETQYFGPGTRLLVL.

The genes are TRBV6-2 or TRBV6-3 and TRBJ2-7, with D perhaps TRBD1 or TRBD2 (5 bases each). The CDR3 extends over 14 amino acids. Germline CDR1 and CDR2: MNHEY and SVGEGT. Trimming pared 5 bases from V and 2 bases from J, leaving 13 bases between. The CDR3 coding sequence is TGTGCCAGCAGTCCCCGGGACGGAACCTACGAGCAGTACTTC. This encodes CASSPRDGTYEQYF.

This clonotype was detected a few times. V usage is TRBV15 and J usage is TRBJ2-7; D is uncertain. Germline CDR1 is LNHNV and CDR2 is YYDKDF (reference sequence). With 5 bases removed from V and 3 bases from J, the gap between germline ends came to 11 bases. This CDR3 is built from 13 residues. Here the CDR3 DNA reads TGTGCCACCAGCCCGGCGTTAGTCTACGAGCAGTACTTC. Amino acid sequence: CATSPALVYEQYF.